This T cell receptor (beta chain) was documented in a study of shared clonotypes between healthy human individuals. Notes on the study in general: Generally, naive subsets (rather than memory subsets) showed larger estimated richness. A reduction in generation probabilities was seen for non-shared clonotypes relative to those shared by all four donors.

On this clone: Its antigen is currently unknown. This specimen includes other DNA sequences encoding the same CDR3.

V shed 0 bases and J shed 0 bases, with 9 bases lying between them. The CDR3 has 15 amino acids. CDR1 and CDR2 (germline): SGHRS, YFSETQ. As handled by the study authors: ImmunoSEQ sequences covered only the junction and lacked quality scores; filtering therefore differed. Libraries were prepared by immunoSEQ multiplex PCR; TCRdb keeps only in-frame clonotypes and omits some of them. V, J and clone size are those of that table, while D and trimming were read from the DNA. The repertoire includes roughly 1,600,000 clones, 98% of them detected once, and 0.3% to 0.45% sits in the top ten. CD4+ cells underwent separation, giving CD45RA+ naive and CD45RA-negative memory subsets.

Sequenced sample: naive CD4+ T cells sorted from blood. The subset denotes: CD45RA+ positively selected. The chain couples TRBV5-1 to TRBJ1-1; D is possibly TRBD1 (5 bases). This TCR was sampled from a young man in good health. DNA of the CDR3: TGCGCCAGCAGCTTGGGCGCAGGGATGAACACTGAAGCTTTCTTT. It yields the protein CASSLGAGMNTEAFF. The full variable domain, with the rest looked up from reference TRBV5-1 and TRBJ1-1, is KAGVTQTPRYLIKTRGQQVTLSCSPISGHRSVSWYQQTPGQGLQFLFEYFSETQRNKGNFPGRFSGRQFSNSRSEMNVSTLELGDSALYLCASSLGAGMNTEAFFGQGTRLTVV.